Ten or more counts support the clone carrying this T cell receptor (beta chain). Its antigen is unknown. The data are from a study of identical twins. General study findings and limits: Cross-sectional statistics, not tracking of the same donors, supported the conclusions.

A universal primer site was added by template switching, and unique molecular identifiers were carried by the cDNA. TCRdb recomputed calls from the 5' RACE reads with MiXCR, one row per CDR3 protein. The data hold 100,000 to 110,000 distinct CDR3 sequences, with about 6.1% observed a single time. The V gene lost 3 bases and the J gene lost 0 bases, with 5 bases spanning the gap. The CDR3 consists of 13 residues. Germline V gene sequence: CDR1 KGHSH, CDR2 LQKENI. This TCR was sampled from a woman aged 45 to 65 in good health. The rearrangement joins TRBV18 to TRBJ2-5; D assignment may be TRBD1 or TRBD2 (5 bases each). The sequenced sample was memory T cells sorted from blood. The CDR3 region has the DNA TGTGCCAGCTCACCGGGACACCAAGAGACCCAGTACTTC. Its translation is CASSPGHQETQYF.